Listed below are T cell receptor beta chains from one sample, sequenced in a study of shared clonotypes between healthy human individuals. Libraries were prepared by immunoSEQ multiplex PCR; TCRdb keeps only in-frame clonotypes and omits some of them. This sample has some 2,100,000 clones; just over 90% occur once, and the top ten carry under 2%. Sequenced: naive CD8+ T cells from PBMCs. The receptors originated from a man between 18 and 29 years old in good health. Some clones in this sample may be carry-over from other donors' samples. The CDR3 runs from the conserved cysteine through the conserved F or W. D genes are given only for firm matches. Part of the rows lack a size; the others show once, few, many or a class for expanded clones.

D	size	V	J	DNA	CDR3
.	.	TRBV19	TRBJ2-6	TGTGCCAGTAGTCAAATTTTGGGGCAGCTCCTCTCTGGGGCCAACGTCCTGACTTTC	CASSQILGQLLSGANVLTF
TRBD1	.	TRBV18	TRBJ2-7	TGTGCCAGCTCCAAAGACAGGGTCGCCACTTCCTACGAGCAGTACTTC	CASSKDRVATSYEQYF
.	.	TRBV27	TRBJ1-5	TGTGCCAGCAGTTTAGTTGGGGGAGGGAGCAATCAGCCCCAGCATTTT	CASSLVGGGSNQPQHF
.	.	TRBV7-3	TRBJ1-1	TGTGCCAGCAGCTTCAGGACACGACCGATGAACAGGTGCACTGAAGCTTTCTTT	CASSFRTRPMNRCTEAFF
.	.	TRBV6-4	TRBJ2-1	TGTGCCAGCAGCGTCGGACTTCTCAGCTCCTACAATGAGCAGTTCTTC	CASSVGLLSSYNEQFF
.	.	TRBV11-2	TRBJ2-7	TGTGCCAGCAGCTTAGATAGGCCGGCAGGGACCCTGTGGGAGCAGTACTTC	CASSLDRPAGTLWEQYF
.	.	TRBV7-9	TRBJ1-4	TGTGCCAGCAGCCCCCCCTCACCACCTAATGAAAAACTGTTTTTT	CASSPPSPPNEKLFF
.	.	TRBV12-5	TRBJ1-3	TGTGCTAGTGCTCCTGGCGGTTCTGGAAACACCATATATTTT	CASAPGGSGNTIYF
TRBD1	.	TRBV7-9	TRBJ1-1	TGTGCCAGCAGCTATTGGGACAGCCGTGAAGCTTTCTTT	CASSYWDSREAFF
TRBD1	.	TRBV6-5	TRBJ1-5	TGTGCCAGCAGTAAATCAGGGGGCCAGCCCCAGCATTTT	CASSKSGGQPQHF
.	once	TRBV10-2	TRBJ1-4	TGCGCCAGCAGTGAAGTTATAGTCACGGATAATGAAAAACTGTTTTTT	CASSEVIVTDNEKLFF
TRBD2	.	TRBV28	TRBJ2-1	TGTGCCAGCAGTTTAGGGCGGGAGGGCCTCAACAATGAGCAGTTCTTC	CASSLGREGLNNEQFF
.	.	TRBV18	TRBJ1-1	TGTGCCAGCTCACCGGCACAGTTGAACACTGAAGCTTTCTTT	CASSPAQLNTEAFF
.	.	TRBV7-9	TRBJ2-3	TGTGCCAGCAGCTTAGTACGGGGAGATACGCAGTATTTT	CASSLVRGDTQYF
.	.	TRBV7-8	TRBJ1-1	TGTGCCAGCAGCTCGCTCGGGACTGAAGCTTTCTTT	CASSSLGTEAFF
TRBD2	.	TRBV6-1	TRBJ2-5	TGTGCCAGCAGGGAGCGGGAGTTAGGGGAGACCCAGTACTTC	CASRERELGETQYF
TRBD1	.	TRBV11-2	TRBJ2-4	TGTGCCAGCAGCTCCCGGGACAGGGAAAATGTGGGATACTTC	CASSSRDRENVGYF
.	.	TRBV27	TRBJ2-1	TGTGCCAGCAGTTTAAGAGTGCTCAATGAGCAGTTCTTC	CASSLRVLNEQFF
.	.	TRBV7-9	TRBJ2-6	TGTGCCACCGGGAGAGGGGCCAACGTCCTGACTTTC	CATGRGANVLTF
.	.	TRBV29-1	TRBJ2-4	TGCAGCGTTGAAGAATCGGTGGGAGGAGAGAACATTCAGTACTTC	CSVEESVGGENIQYF
.	.	TRBV15	TRBJ2-7	TGTGCCACCAGTGAGAAAGGGACTTTTTCCTACGAGCAGTACTTC	CATSEKGTFSYEQYF
.	once	TRBV6-5	TRBJ1-5	TGTGCCAGCAGTTTAACCACAGGGTGGCAGCCCCAGCATTTT	CASSLTTGWQPQHF
.	.	TRBV5-6	TRBJ1-1	TGTGCCAGCAGTTACAGACAGGACATGAACACTGAAGCTTTCTTT	CASSYRQDMNTEAFF
TRBD2	once	TRBV7-3	TRBJ2-3	TGTGCCAGCAGCCAACTAGCGGGAGTGGTAGATACGCAGTATTTT	CASSQLAGVVDTQYF
.	.	TRBV29-1	TRBJ1-3	TGCAGCGTTGATGTTAAAGGGAGTGGAAACACCATATATTTT	CSVDVKGSGNTIYF
TRBD2	.	TRBV9	TRBJ2-7	TGTGCCAGCAGCCTAATTGGCGGGAGCGACGAGCAGTACTTC	CASSLIGGSDEQYF
.	few	TRBV7-2	TRBJ1-5	TGTGCCAGCAGCCCTCTGTTCGGGGGAGGCAATCAGCCCCAGCATTTT	CASSPLFGGGNQPQHF
.	.	TRBV29-1	TRBJ1-1	TGCAGCGTAGTTATGAAGGGGAGCACTGAAGCTTTCTTT	CSVVMKGSTEAFF
TRBD1	.	TRBV29-1	TRBJ2-7	TGCAGCGTTGAAGGCACTCGGGTTGGGGACAGCTACGAGCAGTACTTC	CSVEGTRVGDSYEQYF
.	.	TRBV7-8	TRBJ2-7	TGTGCCAGCAGCTCGAGCTCCTACGAGCAGTACTTC	CASSSSSYEQYF
.	.	TRBV28	TRBJ1-5	TGTGCCAGCAGTTTAAACTGGGGCGGGCAGCCCCAGCATTTT	CASSLNWGGQPQHF
.	.	TRBV27	TRBJ1-5	TGTGCCAGCGGGCAGGGGCTCGGCAATCAGCCCCAGCATTTT	CASGQGLGNQPQHF
.	few	TRBV28	TRBJ1-2	TGTGCCAGCAGGCATTATCCGGACGTGAACTATGGCTACACCTTC	CASRHYPDVNYGYTF
.	.	TRBV28	TRBJ2-7	TGTGCCAGCAGTTCACTCTCCTACGAGCAGTACTTC	CASSSLSYEQYF
.	.	TRBV28	TRBJ1-1	TGTGCCAGCATCACCCGGGGGGGAGTTGAAGCTTTCTTT	CASITRGGVEAFF
.	.	TRBV19	TRBJ1-5	TGTGCCAGTAGTCTCCGGGTCTTAGCGAACCCCCATGATCAGCCCCAGCATTTT	CASSLRVLANPHDQPQHF
.	.	TRBV6-5	TRBJ2-1	TGTGCCAGCAGCCCCTTCAGTTTTAGGTTTGGTGAGCAGTTCTTC	CASSPFSFRFGEQFF
TRBD2	.	TRBV7-9	TRBJ2-1	TGTGCCAGCAGCAAAGGGACTAGCAGATCCGATGAGCAGTTCTTC	CASSKGTSRSDEQFF
.	.	TRBV27	TRBJ2-3	TGTGCCAGCAGTTTTCTGGGCAGTCCGGTGCCTACGCAGTATTTT	CASSFLGSPVPTQYF
.	.	TRBV6-6	TRBJ2-2	TGTGCCAGCTCAGGGACACTTGTCACCGGGGAGCTGTTTTTT	CASSGTLVTGELFF
TRBD2	.	TRBV19	TRBJ2-7	TGTGCCAGTAGTATGCGGGGGGGGTTCTACGAGCAGTACTTC	CASSMRGGFYEQYF
.	.	TRBV6-5	TRBJ2-7	TGTGCCAGCAGTCCTGAGGGGGAGGTGACCTACGAGCAGTACTTC	CASSPEGEVTYEQYF
TRBD1	.	TRBV7-9	TRBJ2-1	TGTGCCAGCAGCCCGGACAGGGGTTCTTACAATGAGCAGTTCTTC	CASSPDRGSYNEQFF
.	.	TRBV4-1	TRBJ1-5	TGCGCCAGCAGCCAAGTCCCCAATCAGCCCCAGCATTTT	CASSQVPNQPQHF
.	.	TRBV7-3	TRBJ2-1	TGTGCCAGCAGCTTAATACGCCGGACCCGTCAAGAGCAGTTCTTC	CASSLIRRTRQEQFF
TRBD2	.	TRBV19	TRBJ2-2	TGTGCCAGTAGTATCCTAGCGGGAGGTTGGAACACCGGGGAGCTGTTTTTT	CASSILAGGWNTGELFF
.	.	TRBV7-9	TRBJ1-2	TGTGCCAGCAGCTTAGCCCCGGGGACCGTCTATGGCTACACCTTC	CASSLAPGTVYGYTF
.	.	TRBV4-1	TRBJ2-7	TGCGCCAGCAGCCAAGATGTACGCTACGAGCAGTACTTC	CASSQDVRYEQYF
.	.	TRBV19	TRBJ2-5	TGTGCCAGTAGTATCGGGCCGGGCGGGACCCAGTACTTC	CASSIGPGGTQYF
TRBD2	.	TRBV19	TRBJ2-1	TGTGCCAGTAGTATTGCTAGCGGGGCGGCGGAGCAGTTCTTC	CASSIASGAAEQFF
.	.	TRBV14	TRBJ2-5	TGTGCCAGCAGCCAAAAAGCTTACGACGGCGAGACCCAGTACTTC	CASSQKAYDGETQYF
.	.	TRBV19	TRBJ2-1	TGTGCCAGTAGTATTCCGGGAGTTCTTGGCGATGAGCAGTTCTTC	CASSIPGVLGDEQFF
.	.	TRBV9	TRBJ2-7	TGTGCCAGCAGCGTAGGGGGCGGGACCTCCTACGAGCAGTACTTC	CASSVGGGTSYEQYF
TRBD1	once	TRBV18	TRBJ2-7	TGTGCCAGCTCACCCTCGACAGGGGGAGAGCAGTACTTC	CASSPSTGGEQYF
TRBD1	.	TRBV6-6	TRBJ2-7	TGTGCCAGCAGTTACTTTGGACAGGGGGCCGACGAGCAGTACTTC	CASSYFGQGADEQYF
TRBD2	.	TRBV5-1	TRBJ2-2	TGCGCCAGCAGCTTGCATCCCGGGACTAGGAACACCGGGGAGCTGTTTTTT	CASSLHPGTRNTGELFF
.	.	TRBV4-1	TRBJ2-3	TGCGCCAGCAGCCAAGAGGTGGGGCACCCTCACACAGATACGCAGTATTTT	CASSQEVGHPHTDTQYF
TRBD1	.	TRBV6-5	TRBJ2-1	TGTGCCAGCAGTTACTCGGGCACAGGGGGCAATGAGCAGTTCTTC	CASSYSGTGGNEQFF
TRBD1	.	TRBV2	TRBJ1-1	TGTGCCAGCAGCGCAGGTAGGGACAGGGATAAGAACACTGAAGCTTTCTTT	CASSAGRDRDKNTEAFF
.	.	TRBV7-3	TRBJ2-7	TGTGCCAGCAGCCTGGACGGTACCTACGAGCAGTACTTC	CASSLDGTYEQYF